The rows below give T cell receptor beta chains drawn from one sample of a study of beta chain features in type 1 diabetes. TCRdb's table, derived via immunoSEQ multiplex PCR, lists solely in-frame clones and lacks some. The repertoire holds over 150,000 clones, with about 8.1% as singletons. Source material: central memory CD4+ T cells from blood. The receptors shown here come from a man younger than 35 in good health. CDR3s include the opening cysteine and the closing phenylalanine or tryptophan. The D gene is left open where the match is weak. Where a row states a size, it is once, few, many or the class of an expanded clone; other rows omit it.

-,TRBJ1-5,few,TRBV6-5,TGTGCCACACTACCCAGAGGGGGAGATCAGCCCCAGCATTTT,CATLPRGGDQPQHF
TRBD1,TRBJ2-7,many,TRBV7-9,TGTGCCAGCAGCAGACAGGGGGGCGAGCAGTACTTC,CASSRQGGEQYF
TRBD1,TRBJ2-7,few,TRBV6-1,TGTGCCATCAGTGAGTCCGACAGGGGAGTGTACGAGCAGTACTTC,CAISESDRGVYEQYF
TRBD1,TRBJ1-2,few,TRBV7-3,TGTGCCAGCAGCTTAACCCCTACAGACAGGGAATATGGCTACACCTTC,CASSLTPTDREYGYTF
-,TRBJ2-3,many,TRBV19,TGTGCCAGTAGTCTAACGACTCCTACGAGCACAGATACGCAGTATTTT,CASSLTTPTSTDTQYF
-,TRBJ1-2,-,TRBV4-3,TGCGCCAGCAGCAAACCCGGGTCAGACCTCTATGGCTACACCTTC,CASSKPGSDLYGYTF
TRBD1,TRBJ2-2,-,TRBV9,TGTGCCAGCAGCGTCACCGGGACAGGGGACACCGGGGAGCTGTTTTTT,CASSVTGTGDTGELFF
TRBD1,TRBJ1-5,-,TRBV28,TGTGCCAGCCACCCCCCGGACAGGGACAATCAGCCCCAGCATTTT,CASHPPDRDNQPQHF
-,TRBJ1-2,few,TRBV5-4,TGTGCCAGCAGCTTGGAATCAGGGGACGGCTACACCTTC,CASSLESGDGYTF
-,TRBJ2-1,-,TRBV5-6,TGTGCCAGCAGCTTGGTTAGCGGAAACAATGAGCAGTTCTTC,CASSLVSGNNEQFF
TRBD2,TRBJ2-5,-,TRBV5-1,TGCGCCAGCAGCCGACGGACTAGCGGACAAGAGACCCAGTACTTC,CASSRRTSGQETQYF
-,TRBJ1-1,-,TRBV7-9,TGTGCCAGCAGCTTAAGCGGAATGAACACTGAAGCTTTCTTT,CASSLSGMNTEAFF
-,TRBJ1-1,few,TRBV7-9,TGTGCCAGCAGCTTAAGGGACACGGTGAACACTGAAGCTTTCTTT,CASSLRDTVNTEAFF
-,TRBJ2-1,-,TRBV4-1,TGCGCCAGCAGCCCACTTAGCGGAACCTACAATGAGCAGTTCTTC,CASSPLSGTYNEQFF
TRBD2,TRBJ2-7,few,TRBV7-2,TGTGCCAGCAGCTTAGCGAGGAGCGGGACTAGGGAGCAGTACTTC,CASSLARSGTREQYF
-,TRBJ2-1,many,TRBV14,TGTGCCAGCAGCCGGGCTAGCGTCTACAATGAGCAGTTCTTC,CASSRASVYNEQFF
-,TRBJ1-2,-,TRBV11-2,TGTGCCAGCAGCCCAGACTCAGGCGGACTACTCGATGGCTACACCTTC,CASSPDSGGLLDGYTF
-,TRBJ2-3,few,TRBV18,TGTGCCAGCTCACCATCTCGGTCAGGTCCTAGCACAGATACGCAGTATTTT,CASSPSRSGPSTDTQYF
TRBD1,TRBJ2-6,-,TRBV5-4,TGTGCCAGCAGCCGATACCGGGACAGCAACTCTGGGGCCAACGTCCTGACTTTC,CASSRYRDSNSGANVLTF
TRBD2,TRBJ2-1,-,TRBV5-1,TGCGCCAGCAGCCCGGAGCGGGGTGAAGCTTTCAATGAGCAGTTCTTC,CASSPERGEAFNEQFF
-,TRBJ2-5,-,TRBV30,TGTGCCTGGAGTGCCTCAGGGTTCCAAGAGACCCAGTACTTC,CAWSASGFQETQYF
-,TRBJ2-1,many,TRBV5-4,TGTGCCAGCAGCTTGGTCGGTAGCTCCTACAATGAGCAGTTCTTC,CASSLVGSSYNEQFF
-,TRBJ2-7,-,TRBV7-9,TGTGCCAGCAGCCCCCTGACGGGAGTGGGCCACGAGCAGTACTTC,CASSPLTGVGHEQYF
TRBD1,TRBJ2-7,-,TRBV19,TGTGCCAGTAGTATATCGACAGGGTCCCCCTACGAGCAGTACTTC,CASSISTGSPYEQYF
TRBD1,TRBJ2-6,many,TRBV7-9,TGTGCCAGCAGCTCTCCAGGGGGATGGGGGGCCAACGTCCTGACTTTC,CASSSPGGWGANVLTF
-,TRBJ2-7,-,TRBV7-2,TGCGCCAGCAGCCAAGTCCGGGGGTGGGCTTACGAGCAGTACTTC,CASSQVRGWAYEQYF
-,TRBJ1-6,few,TRBV5-1,TGCGCCAGCAGCGCCTCGACAGTTAAAGATTCACCCCTCCACTTT,CASSASTVKDSPLHF
TRBD2,TRBJ2-7,-,TRBV11-3,TGTGCCAGCAGAACCGTCCGGGACAGAGGGACTAGCGGGCGCACCTACGAGCAGTACTTC,CASRTVRDRGTSGRTYEQYF
-,TRBJ1-6,few,TRBV2,TGTGCCAGCAGTTCCAACTCCCATTCACCCCTCCACTTT,CASSSNSHSPLHF
TRBD1,TRBJ1-2,few,TRBV30,TGTGCCTACCACTTAGGACAGGGAACAGGCGGCTACACCTTC,CAYHLGQGTGGYTF
TRBD1,TRBJ1-5,-,TRBV7-9,TGTGCCAGCAGCTTAGCGCTACAGGGGACGGGCAATCAGCCCCAGCATTTT,CASSLALQGTGNQPQHF
-,TRBJ2-5,many,TRBV19,TGTGCCAGTAGTATATCAGTATGGGAGACCCAGTACTTC,CASSISVWETQYF
TRBD2,TRBJ2-7,-,TRBV20-1,TGCAGTGCTCAGCGGGAGTACGAGCAGTACTTC,CSAQREYEQYF
-,TRBJ1-1,many,TRBV28,TGTGCCAGCAGTTTACTTCAGGAGGACACTGAAGCTTTCTTT,CASSLLQEDTEAFF
TRBD1,TRBJ2-5,-,TRBV18,TGTGCCAGCTCACCCATACAGGGGGCAGGAGAGACCCAGTACTTC,CASSPIQGAGETQYF
-,TRBJ1-2,-,TRBV7-2,TGTGCCAGCAGCACGTATGACAACAGCTATGGCTACACCTTC,CASSTYDNSYGYTF
-,TRBJ1-1,-,TRBV11-1,TGTGCCAGCAGCTCCCGGGACATCTGGAGAATGAACACTGAAGCTTTCTTT,CASSSRDIWRMNTEAFF
TRBD1,TRBJ2-7,few,TRBV28,TGTGCCAGCAGCCTTAGGCGGGACAGGGGGCTGTACGAGCAGTACTTC,CASSLRRDRGLYEQYF
-,TRBJ2-1,-,TRBV29-1,TGCAGCGTTGCCATGAGCTCCTACAATGAGCAGTTCTTC,CSVAMSSYNEQFF
-,TRBJ1-3,few,TRBV30,TGTGCCTGGAGTAATGAACGGAGCTCTGGAAACACCATATATTTT,CAWSNERSSGNTIYF
-,TRBJ2-2,-,TRBV18,TGTGCCAGCTCACCTCAGGGAACCACCGGGGAGCTGTTTTTT,CASSPQGTTGELFF
TRBD2,TRBJ2-2,many,TRBV29-1,TGCAGCGTGGTGGGGACTAGCGGGACAGGCGGGGAGCTGTTTTTT,CSVVGTSGTGGELFF
TRBD2,TRBJ2-1,-,TRBV30,TGTGCCTGGAGGGCTTTTAGCGGGGGTTCTTCCAATGAGCAGTTCTTC,CAWRAFSGGSSNEQFF
TRBD1,TRBJ1-2,-,TRBV10-3,TGTGCCATCAGATCGACAGGGGGCTCGTATGGCTACACCTTC,CAIRSTGGSYGYTF
-,TRBJ2-3,few,TRBV7-3,TGTGCCAGCAGCTTACTGGCGGGTACGCAGTATTTT,CASSLLAGTQYF
-,TRBJ2-7,-,TRBV19,TGTGCCAGTAGTATAGGTTGGAGGGGCCCTAGCGCCAACGAGCAGTACTTC,CASSIGWRGPSANEQYF
TRBD2,TRBJ2-7,-,TRBV9,TGTGCCAGCACGCCGGGACTAGCGGGACTAGGGCCATCCGAGCAGTACTTC,CASTPGLAGLGPSEQYF
-,TRBJ1-2,-,TRBV27,TGTGCCAGCAGGAAACAGGGATCCTATGGCTACACCTTC,CASRKQGSYGYTF
TRBD1,TRBJ1-6,-,TRBV15,TGTGCCACCCGCCGGGACAGCAATAATTCACCCCTCCACTTT,CATRRDSNNSPLHF
TRBD2,TRBJ2-3,few,TRBV20-1,TGCAGTGCTGGTTCGGGAGGTACGCAGTATTTT,CSAGSGGTQYF